The sequence of this T cell receptor (beta chain) was determined in a study of response to subunit inactivated influenza vaccine. Study outcomes and limitations: New T cells are recruited in small numbers by each seasonal influenza vaccination, according to the authors' suggestion.

This clonotype appeared a single time. The antigen is not known. MiXCR, run by TCRdb on the RT-PCR reads, gives a single entry per CDR3 protein. The sample yields over 650,000 distinct CDR3 sequences, around a sixth seen once. CDR3 size: 16 residues. Per germline, CDR1 SGHRS and CDR2 YFSETQ. Trimming left V 0 bases short and J 3 bases short, with 15 bases between. This specimen consisted of PBMCs from blood, obtained around 5 days after vaccination. The receptor was derived from a man aged 50 to 59 who received an inactivated influenza vaccine. This sequence joins TRBV5-1 and TRBJ2-5; TRBD1 might be the D (5 bases). The CDR3 reads CASSLGVQGWKETQYF. The CDR3, as DNA: TGCGCCAGCAGCTTGGGAGTTCAGGGATGGAAAGAGACCCAGTACTTC.